This T cell receptor beta chain was recovered during a study of T cell repertoires in cytomegalovirus infection. Overall study context: Through public TCR beta signatures, both CMV infection and matching HLA type were indicated.

This clonotype was recorded at least ten times. V lost 4 bases to trimming and J lost 3 bases; unmatched junction nucleotides: 8. CDR3 length equals 16 residues. Germline loops: CDR1 SGHAT, CDR2 FQNNGV. TCRdb reanalysed the reads using MiXCR and keeps one entry per CDR3 protein. This table has 500,000 or so distinct CDR3 sequences, about 15% appearing once. This clonotype originated in a human donor in good health (CMV status not recorded). Some clones in this sample may be carry-over from other donors' samples. Material for sequencing was CD8+ T cells from PBMCs. The V gene is TRBV11-2, the J gene TRBJ2-5; 10 bases agree with TRBD2. This chain's CDR3 is CASSSKRGGREETQYF. The CDR3 DNA follows: TGTGCCAGCAGCTCGAAGCGGGGGGGCCGTGAAGAGACCCAGTACTTC.